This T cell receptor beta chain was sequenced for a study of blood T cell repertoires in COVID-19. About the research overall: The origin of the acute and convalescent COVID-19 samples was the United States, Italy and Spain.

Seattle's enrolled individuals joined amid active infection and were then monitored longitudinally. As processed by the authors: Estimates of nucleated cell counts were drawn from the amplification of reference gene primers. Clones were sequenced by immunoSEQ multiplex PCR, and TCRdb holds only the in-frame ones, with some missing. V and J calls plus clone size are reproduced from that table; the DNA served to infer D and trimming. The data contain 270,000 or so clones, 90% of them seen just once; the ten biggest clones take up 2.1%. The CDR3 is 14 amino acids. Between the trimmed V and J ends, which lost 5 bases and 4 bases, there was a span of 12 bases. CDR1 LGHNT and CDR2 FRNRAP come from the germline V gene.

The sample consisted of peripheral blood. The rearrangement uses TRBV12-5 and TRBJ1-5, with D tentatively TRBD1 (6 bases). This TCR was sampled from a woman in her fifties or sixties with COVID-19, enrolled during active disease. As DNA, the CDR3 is TGTGCTAGTGGTCTAGGACAGCCGAATCAGCCCCAGCATTTT. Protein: CASGLGQPNQPQHF.